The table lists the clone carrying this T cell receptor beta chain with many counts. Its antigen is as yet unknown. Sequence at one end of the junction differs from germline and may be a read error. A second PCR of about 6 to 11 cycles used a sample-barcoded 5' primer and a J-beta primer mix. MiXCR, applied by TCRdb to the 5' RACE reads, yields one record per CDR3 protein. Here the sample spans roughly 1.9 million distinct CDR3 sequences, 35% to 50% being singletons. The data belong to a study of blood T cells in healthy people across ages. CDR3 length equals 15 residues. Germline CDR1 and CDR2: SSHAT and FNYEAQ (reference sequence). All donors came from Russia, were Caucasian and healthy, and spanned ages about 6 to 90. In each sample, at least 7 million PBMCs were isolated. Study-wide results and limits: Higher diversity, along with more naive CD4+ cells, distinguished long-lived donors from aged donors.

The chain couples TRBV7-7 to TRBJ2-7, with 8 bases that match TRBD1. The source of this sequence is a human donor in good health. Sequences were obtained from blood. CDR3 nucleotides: TGTGCTAGCAGCCATGGACAGGGAGCGGCCTACGAGCAGTACTTC. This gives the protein CASSHGQGAAYEQYF.